These 7 T cell receptor beta chains share one sample of origin, sequenced in a study of cytomegalovirus exposure and HLA in healthy donors. The PCR ran on 60 Vbeta and 13 Jbeta primers. Method: immunoSEQ multiplex PCR; TCRdb's copy keeps in-frame clones and lacks some. In all, the sample yields under 100,000 clones. Input material: PBMCs. These receptors were collected from a man between 25 and 39 years old in good health and CMV-seronegative.

The rearrangement links TRBV29-1 to TRBJ1-1; D unresolved. The CDR3 spans 13 residues. Germline CDR1 reads SQVTM; CDR2 reads ANQGSEA. V lost 6 bases, J lost 8 bases, and 19 bases lay in between. CDR3 sequence (DNA): TGCAGCGTCCACAGAACCGGGGTCCCCGAAGCTTTCTTT. This codes for CSVHRTGVPEAFF.

The chain employs TRBV11-2 and TRBJ2-7; TRBD2 matches 14 bases. J lost 6 bases, V lost 2 bases, and 3 bases had no gene match. The CDR3 is made up of 15 amino acids. Germline V CDR1 and CDR2: SGHAT, FQNNGV. Here the CDR3 DNA reads TGTGCCAGCAGCTTAAGGACTAGCGGGAGGAGCGAGCAGTACTTC. Its protein product is CASSLRTSGRSEQYF.

A note on this clone: It is unclear where the CDR3 begins or ends on the DNA, so no DNA is shown, and the CDR3 is as TCRdb lists it. This chain links TRBV6-1 with TRBJ1-2; TRBD1, the D gene given by the table, was not confirmed from the DNA. The CDR3 is 14 residues long, counting both termini. The V gene's germline CDR1 is MNHNS and CDR2 SASEGT. CDR3 sequence: CASSPFGPGYGYTF.

The CDR3: CASRSGGFEDGYTF. In DNA, the CDR3 is TGTGCCAGCCGGTCCGGGGGATTTGAGGATGGCTACACCTTC. The chain employs TRBV7-2 and TRBJ1-2, with D possibly matching TRBD1 (5 bases). V gave up 8 bases and J gave up 6 bases, with 19 bases separating them. Germline V gene lookup returns CDR1 SGHTA and CDR2 FQGNSA. CDR3 length equals 14 residues.

The chain is built from TRBV15 and TRBJ1-6; TRBD1 is a possible D gene (6 bases). V was cut by 0 bases and J by 2 bases, with 20 bases left in between. This CDR3 contains 20 residues. Per germline, CDR1 LNHNV and CDR2 YYDKDF (reference sequence). The CDR3, as DNA: TGTGCCACCAGCAGAGATCGGGCCCTTACGGGGGGCCCCTATAATTCACCCCTCCACTTT. Amino acids: CATSRDRALTGGPYNSPLHF. The whole variable domain, remainder taken from reference TRBV15 and TRBJ1-6, is DAMVIQNPRYQVTQFGKPVTLSCSQTLNHNVMYWYQQKSSQAPKLLFHYYDKDFNNEADTPDNFQSRRPNTSFCFLDIRSPGLGDTAMYLCATSRDRALTGGPYNSPLHFGNGTRLTVT.

The rearrangement uses TRBV7-8 and TRBJ1-2; D gene uncertain. Trimming took 1 base from V and 4 from J, leaving 13 bases between them. This CDR3 comprises 15 residues. Germline V gene data show CDR1 as SGHVS and CDR2 as FQNEAQ. CDR3 residues: CASSLVAGLGYGYTF. CDR3 coding DNA: TGTGCCAGCAGCTTAGTCGCAGGTTTGGGCTATGGCTACACCTTC.

The chain recombines TRBV4-3 with TRBJ2-7; the match to TRBD2 covers 8 bases. V lost 2 bases, J lost 2 bases, and 11 bases stayed unmatched. Per the germline V gene, CDR1 is LGHNA and CDR2 is YSLEER. CDR3 length equals 17 residues. CDR3 sequence reads: CASSQSWAGGGPYEQYF. The CDR3 DNA is TGCGCCAGCAGCCAATCTTGGGCGGGAGGAGGGCCCTACGAGCAGTACTTC.